The rows below give T cell receptor beta chains drawn from one sample of a study of graft-versus-host responses after intestinal transplantation. Which antigens these TCRs recognize remains unknown. The data were produced by immunoSEQ multiplex PCR, yet TCRdb's version contains in-frame clones alone and is incomplete. This table has some 90,000 clones, 85% to 95% appearing once. The sample consisted of unstimulated CD8+ T cells sorted from spleen or lymph node cells, taken before intestinal transplant. These receptors originate from a human donor who received an intestinal transplant. Both conserved end residues are part of each CDR3. Fields, in order: V gene, D gene, J gene, clone size, CDR3 DNA, CDR3 protein. The D gene is left open where the match is weak. Part of the rows lack a size; the others show once, few, many or a class for expanded clones.

V: TRBV27
D: TRBD2
J: TRBJ2-7
size: once
DNA: TGTGCCAGCAGTGGCCGGGGGGGTCCCTACGAGCAGTACTTC
CDR3: CASSGRGGPYEQYF

V: TRBV27
D: NA
J: TRBJ1-4
size: NA
DNA: TGTGCCAGCAGTCCCCAAGGGGCCTGGAATGAAAAACTGTTTTTT
CDR3: CASSPQGAWNEKLFF

V: TRBV18
D: TRBD1
J: TRBJ2-1
size: NA
DNA: TGTGCCAGCTCACCTAGGGACAGAGACTACAATGAGCAGTTCTTC
CDR3: CASSPRDRDYNEQFF

V: TRBV27
D: NA
J: TRBJ2-7
size: NA
DNA: TGTGCCAGCAGTTTATCCGAGTCGCGGGAGCAGTACTTC
CDR3: CASSLSESREQYF

V: TRBV7-9
D: NA
J: TRBJ2-5
size: NA
DNA: TGTGCCAGCAGTCCCGCGAACAGGGAGGAGACCCAGTACTTC
CDR3: CASSPANREETQYF

V: TRBV5-1
D: NA
J: TRBJ1-1
size: once
DNA: TGCGCCAGCAGCTTGGAATGGTCAGAGGATCCGAACACTGAAGCTTTCTTT
CDR3: CASSLEWSEDPNTEAFF

V: TRBV7-9
D: NA
J: TRBJ1-1
size: NA
DNA: TGTGCCAGCAGCTTAGTTTCTGGCAACACTGAAGCTTTCTTT
CDR3: CASSLVSGNTEAFF

V: TRBV27
D: NA
J: TRBJ2-7
size: NA
DNA: TGTGCCAGCAGTTTAGCGGGCGGACCCTACGAGCAGTACTTC
CDR3: CASSLAGGPYEQYF

V: TRBV7-9
D: NA
J: TRBJ2-5
size: NA
DNA: TGTGCCAGCAGCCAATGGACAGAAGAGACCCAGTACTTC
CDR3: CASSQWTEETQYF

V: TRBV19
D: NA
J: TRBJ2-6
size: NA
DNA: TGTGCCAGTAGTGCTTCAGGGTACCCTGGGGCCAACGTCCTGACTTTC
CDR3: CASSASGYPGANVLTF

V: TRBV6-1
D: TRBD1
J: TRBJ1-6
size: NA
DNA: TGTGCCAGCAGTGAGGGATACCAACAGGGGATCCATAATTCCCCCCTCCACTTT
CDR3: CASSEGYQQGIHNSPLHF

V: TRBV27
D: NA
J: TRBJ2-3
size: NA
DNA: TGTGCCAGCAGTTTATCCGGCACAGATACGCAGTATTTT
CDR3: CASSLSGTDTQYF

V: TRBV28
D: TRBD1
J: TRBJ1-6
size: NA
DNA: TGTGCCAGCAGTAAAAGTACAGGGGATAGGCGCTATAATTCACCCCTCCACTTT
CDR3: CASSKSTGDRRYNSPLHF

V: TRBV13
D: TRBD2
J: TRBJ2-5
size: NA
DNA: TGTGCCAGCAGCTTCCCTAGCGGGAGCACGGAGACCCAGTACTTC
CDR3: CASSFPSGSTETQYF

V: TRBV4-1
D: NA
J: TRBJ2-2
size: NA
DNA: TGCGCCAGCAGCCATCTTCCCGGGGAGCTGTTTTTT
CDR3: CASSHLPGELFF

V: TRBV5-6
D: TRBD1
J: TRBJ1-1
size: NA
DNA: TGTGCCAGCAGCTCCCGGGACAGGCTACACACTGAAGCTTTCTTT
CDR3: CASSSRDRLHTEAFF

V: TRBV6-5
D: NA
J: TRBJ2-5
size: NA
DNA: TGTGCCAGCAGTTACTCGGAGCCGGCGGGGTCAGAGACCCAGTACTTC
CDR3: CASSYSEPAGSETQYF